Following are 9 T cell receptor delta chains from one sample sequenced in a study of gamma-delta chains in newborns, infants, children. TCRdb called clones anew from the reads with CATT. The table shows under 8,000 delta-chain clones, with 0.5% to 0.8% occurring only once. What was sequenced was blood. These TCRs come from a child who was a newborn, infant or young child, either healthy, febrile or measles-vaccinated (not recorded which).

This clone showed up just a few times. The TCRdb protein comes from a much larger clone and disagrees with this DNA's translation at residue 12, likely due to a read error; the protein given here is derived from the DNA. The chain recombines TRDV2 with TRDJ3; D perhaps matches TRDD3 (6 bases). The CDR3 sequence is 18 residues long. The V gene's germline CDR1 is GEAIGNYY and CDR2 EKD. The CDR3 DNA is TGTGCCTGTGACACCGTTGAGGGTGGCTCCTGGGGCACCCGACAGATGTTTTTC. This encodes CACDTVEGGSWGTRQMFF.

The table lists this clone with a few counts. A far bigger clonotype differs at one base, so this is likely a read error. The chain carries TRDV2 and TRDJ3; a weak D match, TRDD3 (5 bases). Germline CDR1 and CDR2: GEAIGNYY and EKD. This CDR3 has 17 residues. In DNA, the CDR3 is TGTGCCTGTGACACCGTAAGGGGCTCCTGGGACACCCGACGGATGTTTTTC. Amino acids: CACDTVRGSWDTRRMFF.

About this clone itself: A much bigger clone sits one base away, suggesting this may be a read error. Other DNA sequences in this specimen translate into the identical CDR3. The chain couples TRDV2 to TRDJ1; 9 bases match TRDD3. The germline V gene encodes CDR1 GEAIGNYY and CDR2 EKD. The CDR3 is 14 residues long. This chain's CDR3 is CACDRLGEKDKLIF. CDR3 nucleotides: TGTGCCTGTGACCGACTGGGGGAGAAAGATAAACTCATCTTC.

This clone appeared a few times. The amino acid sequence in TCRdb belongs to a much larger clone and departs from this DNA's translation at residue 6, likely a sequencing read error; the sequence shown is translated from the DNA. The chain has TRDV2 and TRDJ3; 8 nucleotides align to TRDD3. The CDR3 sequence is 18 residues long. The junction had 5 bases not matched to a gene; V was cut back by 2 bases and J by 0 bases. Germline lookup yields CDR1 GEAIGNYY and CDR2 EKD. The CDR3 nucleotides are TGTGCCTGTGACAATGCTGGGGGAGTCTCCTGGGACACCCGACAGATGTTTTTC. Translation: CACDNAGGVSWDTRQMFF.

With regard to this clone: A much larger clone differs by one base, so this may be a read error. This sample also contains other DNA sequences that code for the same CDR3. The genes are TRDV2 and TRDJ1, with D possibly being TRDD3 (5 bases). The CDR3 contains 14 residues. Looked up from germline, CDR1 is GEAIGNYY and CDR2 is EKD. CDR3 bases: TGTGCCTGCGACACGGTGGGATACACCGATAAACTCATCTTT. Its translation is CACDTVGYTDKLIF.

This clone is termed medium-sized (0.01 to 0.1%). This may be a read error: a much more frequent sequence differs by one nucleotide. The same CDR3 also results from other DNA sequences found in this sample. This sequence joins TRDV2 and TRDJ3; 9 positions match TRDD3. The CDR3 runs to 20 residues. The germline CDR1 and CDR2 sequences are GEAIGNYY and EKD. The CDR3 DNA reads TGTGCCTGTGACACCGTGACTGGGGGACCCAGCTCCTGGGACACCCGCCAGATGTTTTTC. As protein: CACDTVTGGPSSWDTRQMFF.

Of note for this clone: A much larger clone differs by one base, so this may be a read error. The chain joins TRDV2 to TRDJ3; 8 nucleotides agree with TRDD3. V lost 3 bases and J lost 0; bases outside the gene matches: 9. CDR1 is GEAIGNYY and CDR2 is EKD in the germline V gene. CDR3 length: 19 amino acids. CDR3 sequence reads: CACDVLGVSISWDTRQMFF. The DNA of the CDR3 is TGTGCCTGTGACGTACTGGGGGTTTCTATCTCCTGGGACACCCGACAGATGTTTTTC.

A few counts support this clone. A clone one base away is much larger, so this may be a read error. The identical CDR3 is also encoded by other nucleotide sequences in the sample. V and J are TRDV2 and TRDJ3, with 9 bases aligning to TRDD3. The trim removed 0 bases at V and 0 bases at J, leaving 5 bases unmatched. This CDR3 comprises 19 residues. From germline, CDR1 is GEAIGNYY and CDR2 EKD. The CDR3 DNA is TGTGCCTGTGACACCTGGGGGATAACCGGCTCCTGGGACACCCGACAGATGTTTTTC. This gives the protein CACDTWGITGSWDTRQMFF.

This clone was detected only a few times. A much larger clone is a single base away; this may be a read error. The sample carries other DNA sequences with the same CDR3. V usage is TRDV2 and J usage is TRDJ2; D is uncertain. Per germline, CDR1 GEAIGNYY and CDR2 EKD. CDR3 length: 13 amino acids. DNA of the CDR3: TGTGCCTGCGACACCGGTTCGACAGCACAACTCTTCTTT. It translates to CACDTGSTAQLFF.